Listed here are 22 T cell receptor beta chains from one sample, sequenced in a study of T cell responses to AZD1222 COVID-19 vaccine. Sequencing used immunoSEQ multiplex PCR; TCRdb keeps in-frame clones, though not all of them. The data contain 56,000 or so clones, roughly 88% of them singletons. Sequenced material: peripheral blood, taken on day 0 of AZD1222 vaccination. Receptors were obtained from an adult in good health.

This chain connects TRBV15 to TRBJ2-1, with 10 bases fitting TRBD1. Germline CDR1 and CDR2: LNHNV and YYDKDF (reference sequence). V was clipped by 4 bases and J by 3 bases; unmatched bases: 3. This CDR3 comprises 15 residues. This chain's CDR3 is CATSNGQGDYNEQFF. In DNA form, the CDR3 reads TGTGCCACCAGCAACGGACAGGGGGACTACAATGAGCAGTTCTTC.

This clone was seen only a few times. The chain couples TRBV6-5 to TRBJ1-6; 8 positions agree with TRBD1. The CDR3 is 14 amino acids. Germline V gene sequence: CDR1 MNHEY, CDR2 SVGAGI. V lost 5 bases to trimming and J lost 4 bases; unmatched junction nucleotides: 1. CDR3 coding DNA: TGTGCCAGCAGTCAGGGGGCTTATAATTCACCCCTCCACTTT. Its translation: CASSQGAYNSPLHF.

The chain links TRBV24-1 to TRBJ2-7, with 8 positions matching TRBD1. This CDR3 has 17 residues. Trimming at V came to 4 bases and at J to 5 bases, leaving 15 bases not matched to a gene. The germline CDR1 and CDR2 sequences are KGHDR and SFDVKD. The CDR3 is CATSDNRLGQGKHEQYF. Here the CDR3 DNA reads TGTGCCACCAGTGACAACAGACTCGGACAGGGAAAGCACGAGCAGTACTTC.

In this sample, this clone turned up once. The J gene is TRBJ2-1, the V gene TRBV15; 9 bases agree with TRBD1. The CDR3 is 16 amino acids. V lost 0 bases to trimming and J lost 7 bases; unmatched junction nucleotides: 7. Germline V gene lookup returns CDR1 LNHNV and CDR2 YYDKDF (reference sequence). The CDR3 sequence is CATSRDRDRGSNEQFF. The CDR3 DNA follows: TGTGCCACCAGCAGAGATCGAGACAGGGGGTCTAATGAGCAGTTCTTC.

The chain joins TRBV7-3 to TRBJ1-6, with a possible D match to TRBD1 (6 bases). Germline CDR1 is SGHTA and CDR2 is FQGTGA. The ends were cut back, 4 bases at V and 7 bases at J, with 14 bases in the middle. The CDR3 runs 15 residues. CDR3 sequence (DNA): TGTGCCAGCAGCTCCTCAGGGGAATACAATTCACCCCTCCACTTT. As protein: CASSSSGEYNSPLHF.

The J gene is TRBJ1-1, the V gene TRBV28; D is undetermined. V was clipped by 4 bases and J by 8 bases, with 5 bases between them. The CDR3 extends over 10 amino acids. Germline V lookup: CDR1 MDHEN, CDR2 SYDVKM. CDR3 in DNA: TGTGCCAGCAGTTCTCGAGAAGCTTTCTTT. Translation gives CASSSREAFF. Together with reference TRBV28 and TRBJ1-1, the CDR3 gives the full variable domain: DVKVTQSSRYLVKRTGEKVFLECVQDMDHENMFWYRQDPGLGLRLIYFSYDVKMKEKGDIPEGYSVSREKKERFSLILESASTNQTSMYLCASSSREAFFGQGTRLTVV.

The rearrangement links TRBV27 to TRBJ1-1; the D gene is possibly TRBD1 (6 bases). Germline values: CDR1 MNHEY, CDR2 SMNVEV (reference sequence). The CDR3 length is 13 residues. The germline V and J ends were trimmed by 8 bases and 4 bases, with 14 bases remaining between them. The DNA for the CDR3 is TGTGCCAGCTCAAGGGTGGGGGCCACTGAAGCTTTCTTT. Its protein product is CASSRVGATEAFF.

The CDR3 loop reads CASSEGTGTNIQYF. Here the CDR3 DNA reads TGTGCCAGCAGTGAAGGGACAGGGACAAACATTCAGTACTTC. The chain joins TRBV6-1 to TRBJ2-4; TRBD1 matches at 8 bases. The CDR3 is 14 amino acids. The V and J ends lost 1 base and 6 bases, in that order; junction bases with no gene match: 2. The germline V gene has CDR1 MNHNS and CDR2 SASEGT.

The chain uses TRBV19 and TRBJ1-2; possible D gene TRBD1, 6 bases. Trimming removed 5 bases at V and 6 bases at J, with 10 bases between. The germline V gene encodes CDR1 LNHDA and CDR2 SQIVND (reference sequence). This CDR3 contains 12 residues. The CDR3 nucleotides are TGTGCCAGTAGTCCAACAGGGCATGGCTACACCTTC. As protein: CASSPTGHGYTF.

The rearrangement uses TRBV19 and TRBJ2-1; possibly TRBD1 or TRBD2 for D (5 bases each). CDR3 length: 13 amino acids. Germline CDR1 reads LNHDA; CDR2 reads SQIVND (reference sequence). The V and J ends lost 4 bases and 7 bases respectively, with 11 bases between them. CDR3 sequence (DNA): TGTGCCAGTAGTACCCACTGGGGGAATGAGCAGTTCTTC. Its protein product is CASSTHWGNEQFF.

The V gene is TRBV12-3 or TRBV12-4, the J gene TRBJ1-3; D is perhaps TRBD1 (5 bases). Trimming pared 3 bases from V and 8 bases from J, leaving 11 bases between. The CDR3 has 13 residues. The CDR3 sequence is CASSFRGLDTIYF. DNA of the CDR3: TGTGCCAGCAGTTTTCGGGGCTTAGACACCATATATTTT.

The table lists this clone with a few counts. This chain joins TRBV7-8 and TRBJ1-6; D possibly corresponds to TRBD1 (5 bases). The germline CDR1 and CDR2 sequences are SGHVS and FQNEAQ. The CDR3 length is 18 residues. With 1 base removed from V and 10 bases from J, the gap between germline ends came to 23 bases. CDR3 nucleotide sequence: TGTGCCAGCAGCTTAGGTGGGGACGGAGTCTCTTCGGGGTCACCCCTCCACTTT. This gives the protein CASSLGGDGVSSGSPLHF.

This chain joins TRBV6-6 and TRBJ2-7; perhaps TRBD1 as D (5 bases). CDR1 is MNHNY, CDR2 SVGAGI, per germline (reference sequence). The CDR3 is 12 amino acids. V shed 6 bases and J shed 0 bases, with 6 bases lying between them. The CDR3 DNA reads as TGTGCCAGCAGGGACATCTCCTACGAGCAGTACTTC. Encoded protein: CASRDISYEQYF.

J is TRBJ1-1 and V is TRBV11-2; TRBD1 might be the D (5 bases). This CDR3 has 16 amino acids. The germline gives CDR1 SGHAT, CDR2 FQNNGV. The V end lost 5 bases, the J end lost 0 bases, and 16 bases lay between the germline ends. CDR3 sequence (DNA): TGTGCCAGCAGCAAACCCCTGGGACTGATGAACACTGAAGCTTTCTTT. Its protein product is CASSKPLGLMNTEAFF. The entire variable domain, with the rest obtained from reference TRBV11-2 and TRBJ1-1, is as follows: EAGVAQSPRYKIIEKRQSVAFWCNPISGHATLYWYQQILGQGPKLLIQFQNNGVVDDSQLPKDRFSAERLKGVDSTLKIQPAKLEDSAVYLCASSKPLGLMNTEAFFGQGTRLTVV.

This chain connects TRBV7-9 to TRBJ2-2; the match to TRBD1 covers 7 bases. There are 14 residues in the CDR3. V shed 8 bases and J 3 bases; nucleotides not matched to a gene: 6. CDR1 is SEHNR and CDR2 is FQNEAQ in the germline V gene (reference sequence). The CDR3 DNA sequence: TGTGCCAGCGGAGACAGGGCCTACACCGGGGAGCTGTTTTTT. Amino acids: CASGDRAYTGELFF.

The rearrangement uses TRBV5-1 and TRBJ2-5, with 7 bases matching TRBD1. With 3 bases clipped from V and 4 bases from J, the junction kept 9 bases outside the gene matches. The germline V gene encodes CDR1 SGHRS and CDR2 YFSETQ. The CDR3 is made up of 15 amino acids. CDR3 DNA sequence: TGCGCCAGCAGCTGGGGTTCGGCAGGGGGAGAGACCCAGTACTTC. This translates into CASSWGSAGGETQYF.

This clone has just a few counts. This CDR3 is CASSIGRGGNTIYF. The CDR3 DNA sequence: TGTGCCAGCAGTATCGGACGCGGGGGAAACACCATATATTTT. V is TRBV6-5 and J is TRBJ1-3; the D is unclear. The CDR3 is 14 amino acids. The V and J ends lost 5 bases and 4 bases respectively, with 12 bases between them. CDR1 is MNHEY, CDR2 SVGAGI, per germline.

This clone was seen just once. This chain connects TRBV18 to TRBJ2-5; D is ambiguous. This CDR3 spans 13 amino acids. V lost 5 bases and J lost 2, with 9 bases in between. Germline values: CDR1 KGHSH, CDR2 LQKENI. The CDR3 bases are TGTGCCAGCTCAACGTCTATTCAAGAGACCCAGTACTTC. Its protein is CASSTSIQETQYF. The whole variable domain, filled in from reference TRBV18 and TRBJ2-5, reads NAGVMQNPRHLVRRRGQEARLRCSPMKGHSHVYWYRQLPEEGLKFMVYLQKENIIDESGMPKERFSAEFPKEGPSILRIQQVVRGDSAAYFCASSTSIQETQYFGPGTRLLVL.

V usage is TRBV11-2 and J usage is TRBJ1-4, with TRBD1 as a possible D gene (5 bases). The CDR3 is 17 residues long. V gave up 5 bases and J gave up 3 bases, with 19 bases separating them. Germline-derived CDR1 and CDR2 are SGHAT and FQNNGV. CDR3: CASSPFIGGSANEKLFF. The DNA for the CDR3 is TGTGCCAGCAGCCCGTTTATTGGGGGGTCTGCTAATGAAAAACTGTTTTTT.

V and J are TRBV3-1 (or the pseudogene TRBV3-2) and TRBJ1-1; D gene ambiguous. Germline-derived CDR1 and CDR2 are LGHDT and YNNKEL (reference sequence). V was cut by 4 bases and J by 0 bases, with 15 bases left in between. CDR3 length equals 16 residues. The chain's CDR3 is CASSLDISRLNTEAFF. The CDR3 region has the DNA TGTGCCAGCAGCCTAGACATCAGCAGGTTGAACACTGAAGCTTTCTTT.

The V and J genes are TRBV2 and TRBJ2-3, with D possibly called TRBD1 or TRBD2 (6 bases each). Between the trimmed V and J ends, which lost 7 bases and 2 bases, there was a span of 16 bases. CDR1 is SNHLY and CDR2 is FYNNEI in the germline V gene. The CDR3 covers 15 residues. CDR3 sequence (DNA): TGTGCCAGCACCCAATGGAGGGGGGACACAGATACGCAGTATTTT. Its protein product is CASTQWRGDTDTQYF.

This chain links TRBV6-1 with TRBJ1-6; D not certain. The V end lost 2 bases, the J end lost 4 bases, and 3 bases lay between the germline ends. The V gene's germline CDR1 is MNHNS and CDR2 SASEGT. The CDR3 length is 13 residues. In DNA, the CDR3 is TGTGCCAGCAGTGAACTTTATAATTCACCCCTCCACTTT. This sequence encodes CASSELYNSPLHF.